The sample holds a few counts of the clone carrying this TCR beta chain. This entry comes from a study of T cells of healthy individuals. TCRdb recomputed calls from the 5' RACE reads with MiXCR, one row per CDR3 protein. Of 40,000 to 60,000 distinct CDR3 sequences in the sample, over 12% were seen once. This CDR3 comprises 15 residues. Germline V lookup: CDR1 KGHDR, CDR2 SFDVKD. V lost 5 bases and J 1 base, leaving 13 bases between the germline ends. This clonotype was sampled from a human donor in good health. The gene calls are TRBV24-1 and TRBJ1-1; D is ambiguous. This CDR3 reads CATSGLGGRNTEAFF. The CDR3 DNA reads as TGTGCCACCAGTGGACTGGGAGGGAGGAACACTGAAGCTTTCTTT.